Listed here are 18 T cell receptor beta chains from one sample, sequenced in a study of identical twins. From the 5' RACE reads, TCRdb called clonotypes with MiXCR, one entry per CDR3 protein. The data show about 920,000 distinct CDR3 sequences, with 9% to 15% seen just once and around 1.5% held by the top ten. Separately, the same data were catalogued under a study of yellow fever vaccine responses in identical twins.

The sequenced material came from PBMCs. Source of these receptors: a woman between 18 and 29 years old in good health.

The rearrangement uses TRBV5-1 and TRBJ2-3; 15 bases are shared with TRBD2. Germline-derived CDR1 and CDR2 are SGHRS and YFSETQ. The CDR3 has 19 residues. Trimming at V came to 4 bases and at J to 2 bases, leaving 11 bases not matched to a gene. CDR3 in DNA: TGCGCCAGCAGCCGGGGACTAGCGGGAGGAACATCCCACACAGATACGCAGTATTTT. It specifies CASSRGLAGGTSHTDTQYF. Filled out from reference TRBV5-1 and TRBJ2-3, the complete variable domain reads KAGVTQTPRYLIKTRGQQVTLSCSPISGHRSVSWYQQTPGQGLQFLFEYFSETQRNKGNFPGRFSGRQFSNSRSEMNVSTLELGDSALYLCASSRGLAGGTSHTDTQYFGPGTRLTVL.

The rearrangement joins TRBV7-8 to TRBJ2-1, with D perhaps TRBD2 (5 bases). Per the germline V gene, CDR1 is SGHVS and CDR2 is FQNEAQ. V was pared by 4 bases and J by 4 bases, with 11 bases between. This CDR3 is built from 14 residues. CDR3 protein: CASSSSSVYNEQFF. CDR3 nucleotides: TGTGCCAGCAGCTCGAGTAGCGTGTACAATGAGCAGTTCTTC.

The chain is built from TRBV9 and TRBJ2-7, with D perhaps being TRBD1 or TRBD2 (5 bases each). V was trimmed by 0 bases and J by 3 bases, leaving 13 bases between them. This CDR3 region has 15 residues. Germline V CDR1 and CDR2: SGDLS, YYNGEE. The CDR3 is CASSVGGTGNYEQYF. The CDR3 nucleotides read TGTGCCAGCAGCGTAGGAGGGACCGGCAACTACGAGCAGTACTTC.

This clonotype has only a few counts. The J gene is TRBJ2-1, the V gene TRBV12-3 or TRBV12-4, with a weak D call TRBD1 (6 bases). The CDR3 is 12 residues long. Trimming removed 7 bases at V and 12 bases at J, with 16 bases between. DNA for the CDR3: TGTGCCAGCACCAAAATACAGGGTGGGCAGTTCTTC. Amino acids: CASTKIQGGQFF.

The V gene is TRBV7-2, the J gene TRBJ2-1; D unresolved. The CDR3 has 14 amino acids. CDR1 SGHTA and CDR2 FQGNSA come from the germline V gene. Trimming took 1 base from V and 4 from J, leaving 8 bases between them. In DNA, the CDR3 is TGTGCCAGCAGCTTAGTGTGGCGATACAATGAGCAGTTCTTC. It specifies CASSLVWRYNEQFF. Together with reference TRBV7-2 and TRBJ2-1, the CDR3 gives the full variable domain: GAGVSQSPSNKVTEKGKDVELRCDPISGHTALYWYRQSLGQGLEFLIYFQGNSAPDKSGLPSDRFSAERTGGSVSTLTIQRTQQEDSAVYLCASSLVWRYNEQFFGPGTRLTVL.

This clonotype has a count of ten or more. The chain has TRBV20-1 and TRBJ2-5; the match to TRBD2 covers 11 bases. The CDR3 consists of 15 residues. The V and J ends lost 3 bases and 0 bases, in that order; junction bases with no gene match: 3. The germline V gene has CDR1 DFQATT and CDR2 SNEGSKA (reference sequence). The CDR3 DNA is TGCAGTGCTAGGGGACTAGCGGCGGACCAAGAGACCCAGTACTTC. It is translated as CSARGLAADQETQYF.

As to this clonotype: An end of the junction differs from the germline gene, which may be a read error. The chain has TRBV20-1 and TRBJ2-3, with D unclear. The CDR3 totals 15 residues. The germline gives CDR1 DFQATT, CDR2 SNEGSKA (reference sequence). Here the CDR3 DNA reads TGCGGTGCTAGTCCCGGTGCGGTAGTGACAGATACGCAGTATTTT. It encodes CGASPGAVVTDTQYF.

The DNA for the CDR3 is TGCGCCAGCAGCTCGATCAATGGCGAGCAGTTCTTC. Translating it yields CASSSINGEQFF. The J gene is TRBJ2-1, the V gene TRBV5-1; D ambiguous. Germline V gene data show CDR1 as SGHRS and CDR2 as YFSETQ. V was trimmed by 3 bases and J by 10 bases, leaving 11 bases between them. There are 12 residues in the CDR3. Full variable domain (outside the CDR3, taken from reference TRBV5-1 and TRBJ2-1): KAGVTQTPRYLIKTRGQQVTLSCSPISGHRSVSWYQQTPGQGLQFLFEYFSETQRNKGNFPGRFSGRQFSNSRSEMNVSTLELGDSALYLCASSSINGEQFFGPGTRLTVL.

In this sample, this clonotype turned up many times. V is TRBV12-3 or TRBV12-4 and J is TRBJ2-1; 15 bases are shared with TRBD2. The V and J ends lost 5 bases and 0 bases, in that order; junction bases with no gene match: 8. The CDR3 extends over 19 amino acids. The CDR3 region has the DNA TGTGCCAGCAGTCCCGGGACTAGCGGGAGGTACAGCTCCTACAATGAGCAGTTCTTC. It specifies CASSPGTSGRYSSYNEQFF.

This chain connects TRBV3-1 to TRBJ2-4, with no clear D. CDR3 length: 15 residues. Germline values: CDR1 LGHDT, CDR2 YNNKEL (reference sequence). V lost 4 bases, J lost 3 bases, and 13 bases lay in between. The CDR3 is CASSPRVPVKNIQYF. The CDR3, as DNA: TGTGCCAGCAGCCCCCGGGTCCCAGTCAAAAACATTCAGTACTTC.

This clonotype was observed a few times. This chain links TRBV12-3 or TRBV12-4 with TRBJ2-1; TRBD2 matches at 14 bases. CDR3 length: 17 amino acids. The ends lost 5 bases at V and 7 bases at J; junction bases unmatched: 10. CDR3 bases: TGTGCCAGCAGTCCTCCGGGACTAGCGGGAGTGTTGAATGAGCAGTTCTTC. Its protein product is CASSPPGLAGVLNEQFF.

This clonotype has ten or more counts. The chain uses TRBV20-1 and TRBJ2-1, with D unclear. Trimming removed 7 bases at V and 8 bases at J, with 15 bases between. The CDR3 length is 12 residues. CDR1 is DFQATT, CDR2 SNEGSKA, per germline (reference sequence). Here the CDR3 reads CSGDQVYDEQFF. The CDR3 region has the DNA TGCAGTGGAGACCAGGTATATGATGAGCAGTTCTTC.

This clonotype was recorded a few times. The chain couples TRBV12-3 or TRBV12-4 to TRBJ2-7; D unclear. V shed 5 bases and J shed 3 bases, with 14 bases lying between them. This CDR3 is 14 amino acids long. The CDR3 loop reads CASSPGPQYYEQYF. CDR3 nucleotide sequence: TGTGCCAGCAGTCCCGGGCCCCAATACTACGAGCAGTACTTC.

This sequence joins TRBV11-2 and TRBJ2-1, with 9 bases that match TRBD2. The CDR3 spans 16 residues. V was clipped by 4 bases and J by 6 bases; unmatched bases: 10. From germline, CDR1 is SGHAT and CDR2 FQNNGV. The DNA for the CDR3 is TGTGCCAGCAGCTCCCACAGGGTAGCGGGAGCCAATGAGCAGTTCTTC. Translated: CASSSHRVAGANEQFF.

The chain recombines TRBV29-1 with TRBJ2-2; D is possibly TRBD2 (5 bases). Between the trimmed V and J ends, which lost 1 base and 0 bases, there was a span of 12 bases. The CDR3 runs 16 residues. Germline V gene lookup returns CDR1 SQVTM and CDR2 ANQGSEA. CDR3 sequence reads: CSVEAEGIANTGELFF. DNA for the CDR3: TGCAGCGTTGAAGCCGAGGGAATCGCGAACACCGGGGAGCTGTTTTTT.

The V call is TRBV5-6, the J call TRBJ2-7; the D gene could be TRBD1 or TRBD2 (5 bases each). The J call may be mistaken, given a closer DNA end match to TRBJ2-1. Per germline, CDR1 SGHDT and CDR2 YYEEEE. This CDR3 is built from 13 residues. DNA of the CDR3: TGTGCCAGCAGCTTGGTGACAGACTACGAGCAGTTCTTC. Its protein product is CASSLVTDYEQFF.

Points on this clonotype: With a much larger clone just one base away, this may be a read error. The chain employs TRBV10-1 and TRBJ2-2, with D possibly matching TRBD2 (5 bases). Germline-derived CDR1 and CDR2 are WNHNN and SYGVQD (reference sequence). This CDR3 spans 13 amino acids. CDR3 loop: CVSSASGTGELFF. The DNA of the CDR3 is TGCGTCAGCAGCGCGAGCGGCACCGGGGAGCTGTTTTTT.

The chain uses TRBV7-8 and TRBJ2-2; 9 bases fit TRBD2. The CDR3 sequence is 16 residues long. CDR1 is SGHVS and CDR2 is FQNEAQ in the germline V gene. With V trimmed by 5 bases and J by 0 bases, 4 bases remained unmatched. The CDR3 region has the DNA TGTGCCAGCAGCGGTAGCGGGGGCCCGAACACCGGGGAGCTGTTTTTT. It specifies CASSGSGGPNTGELFF.